The entry below gives a single T cell receptor beta chain sequence along with its context. The antigen remains undetermined. The data were taken from a study of T cells after yellow fever vaccination. Study details: SMART-Seq v4 Ultra Low Input handled preparation of low-cell-number fractions. Study-level results: The booster response re-showed most primary clones: approximately 95% CD4, more than 70% CD8.

MiXCR was run by TCRdb on the 5' RACE reads, yielding one entry per CDR3 protein. The profile covers a few hundred thousand distinct CDR3 sequences, with under 25% appearing a single time and over 11% taken by the ten largest. Trimming pared 4 bases from V and 7 bases from J, leaving 8 bases between. Germline V gene sequence: CDR1 MGHDK, CDR2 SYGVNS. The CDR3 runs 13 residues. The receptor's source is a man younger than 45 who received the YFV17D yellow fever vaccine. The sample was PBMCs, taken 15 days after the yellow fever booster vaccination. The chain couples TRBV25-1 to TRBJ1-6; no firm D call. In nucleotides, the CDR3 is TGTGCCAGCAGTGGTGACAAGAATTCACCCCTCCACTTT. It specifies CASSGDKNSPLHF.